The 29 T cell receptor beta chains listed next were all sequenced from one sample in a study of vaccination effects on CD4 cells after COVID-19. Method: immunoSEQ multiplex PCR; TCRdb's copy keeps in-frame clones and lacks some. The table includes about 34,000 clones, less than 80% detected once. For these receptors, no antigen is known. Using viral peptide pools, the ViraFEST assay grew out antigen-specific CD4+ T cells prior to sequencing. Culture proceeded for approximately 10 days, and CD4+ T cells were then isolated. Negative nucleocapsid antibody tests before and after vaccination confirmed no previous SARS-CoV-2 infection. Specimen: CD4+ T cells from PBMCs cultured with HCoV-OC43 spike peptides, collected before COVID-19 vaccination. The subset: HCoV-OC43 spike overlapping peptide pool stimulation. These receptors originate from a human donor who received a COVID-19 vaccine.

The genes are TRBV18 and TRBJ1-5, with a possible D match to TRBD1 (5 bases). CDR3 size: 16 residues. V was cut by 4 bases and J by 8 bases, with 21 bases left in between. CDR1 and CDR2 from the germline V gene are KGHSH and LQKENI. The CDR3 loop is CASSLGSGGTQEPQHF. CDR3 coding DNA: TGTGCCAGCTCACTAGGGTCGGGGGGGACGCAGGAGCCCCAGCATTTT.

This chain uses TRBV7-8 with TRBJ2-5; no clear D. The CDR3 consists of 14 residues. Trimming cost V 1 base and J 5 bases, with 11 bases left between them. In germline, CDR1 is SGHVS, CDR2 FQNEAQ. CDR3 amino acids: CASSLGSVGETQYF. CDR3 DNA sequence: TGTGCCAGCAGCTTAGGGTCGGTGGGGGAGACCCAGTACTTC.

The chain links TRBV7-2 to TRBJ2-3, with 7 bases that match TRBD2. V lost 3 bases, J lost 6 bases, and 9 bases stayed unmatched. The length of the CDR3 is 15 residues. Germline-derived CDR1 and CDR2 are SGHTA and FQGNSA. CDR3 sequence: CASSFRGGGWDTQYF. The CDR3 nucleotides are TGTGCCAGCAGCTTTCGGGGCGGGGGATGGGATACGCAGTATTTT.

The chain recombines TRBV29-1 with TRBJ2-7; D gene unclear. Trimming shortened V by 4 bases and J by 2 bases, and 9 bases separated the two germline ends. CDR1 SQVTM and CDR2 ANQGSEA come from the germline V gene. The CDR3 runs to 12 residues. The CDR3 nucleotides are TGCAGCGTTGGCGCCCTTACCTACGAGCAGTACTTC. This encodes CSVGALTYEQYF.

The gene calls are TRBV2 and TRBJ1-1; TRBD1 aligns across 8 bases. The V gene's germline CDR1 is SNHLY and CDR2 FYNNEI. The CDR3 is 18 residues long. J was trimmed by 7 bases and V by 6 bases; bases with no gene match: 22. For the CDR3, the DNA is TGTGCCAGCAGAGATTGGGCCTCTAGGATGGGGACAGGAGTTGAAGCTTTCTTT. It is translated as CASRDWASRMGTGVEAFF. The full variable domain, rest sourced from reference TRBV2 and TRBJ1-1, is EPEVTQTPSHQVTQMGQEVILRCVPISNHLYFYWYRQILGQKVEFLVSFYNNEISEKSEIFDDQFSVERPDGSNFTLKIRSTKLEDSAMYFCASRDWASRMGTGVEAFFGQGTRLTVV.

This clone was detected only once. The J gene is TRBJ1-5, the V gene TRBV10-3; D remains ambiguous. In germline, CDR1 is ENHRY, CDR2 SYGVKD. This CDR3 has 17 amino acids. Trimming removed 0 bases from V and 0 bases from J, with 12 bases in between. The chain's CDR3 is CAISESGSAPSNQPQHF. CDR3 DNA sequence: TGTGCCATCAGTGAGTCGGGGTCAGCACCTAGCAATCAGCCCCAGCATTTT.

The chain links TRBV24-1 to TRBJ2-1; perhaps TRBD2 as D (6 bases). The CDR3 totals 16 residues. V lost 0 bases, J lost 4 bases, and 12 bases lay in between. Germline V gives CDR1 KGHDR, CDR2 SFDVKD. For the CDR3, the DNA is TGTGCCACCAGTGATTTGGGGACTGGAGATTACAATGAGCAGTTCTTC. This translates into CATSDLGTGDYNEQFF.

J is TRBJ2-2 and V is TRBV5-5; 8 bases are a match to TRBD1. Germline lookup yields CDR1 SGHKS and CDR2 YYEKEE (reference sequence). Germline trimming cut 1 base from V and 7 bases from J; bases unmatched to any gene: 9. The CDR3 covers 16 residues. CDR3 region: CASSLLVAGGLGELFF. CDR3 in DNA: TGTGCCAGCAGCTTGTTGGTGGCAGGGGGCCTCGGGGAGCTGTTTTTT. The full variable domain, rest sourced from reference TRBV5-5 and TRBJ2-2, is DAGVTQSPTHLIKTRGQQVTLRCSPISGHKSVSWYQQVLGQGPQFIFQYYEKEERGRGNFPDRFSARQFPNYSSELNVNALLLGDSALYLCASSLLVAGGLGELFFGEGSRLTVL.

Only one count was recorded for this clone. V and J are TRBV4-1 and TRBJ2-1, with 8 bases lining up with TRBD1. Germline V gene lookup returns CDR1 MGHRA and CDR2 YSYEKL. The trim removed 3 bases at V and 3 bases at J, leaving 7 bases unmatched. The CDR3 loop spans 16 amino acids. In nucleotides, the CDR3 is TGCGCCAGCAGCCAGGCGACAGGGGCGGTCTACAATGAGCAGTTCTTC. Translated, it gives CASSQATGAVYNEQFF.

The CDR3 DNA is TGTGCCAGCAGTTACGGGCGCTACAATGAGCAGTTCTTC. Encoded protein: CASSYGRYNEQFF. The chain uses TRBV6-5 and TRBJ2-1; D not resolved. This CDR3 has 13 residues. V shed 2 bases and J shed 3 bases, with 5 bases lying between them. Per the germline V gene, CDR1 is MNHEY and CDR2 is SVGAGI.

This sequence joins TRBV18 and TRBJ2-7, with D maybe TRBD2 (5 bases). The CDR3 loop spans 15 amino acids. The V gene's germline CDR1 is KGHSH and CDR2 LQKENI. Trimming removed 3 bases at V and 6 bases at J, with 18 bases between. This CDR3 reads CASSPSEGSGSEQYF. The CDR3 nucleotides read TGTGCCAGCTCACCCTCCGAAGGGAGTGGTAGCGAGCAGTACTTC.

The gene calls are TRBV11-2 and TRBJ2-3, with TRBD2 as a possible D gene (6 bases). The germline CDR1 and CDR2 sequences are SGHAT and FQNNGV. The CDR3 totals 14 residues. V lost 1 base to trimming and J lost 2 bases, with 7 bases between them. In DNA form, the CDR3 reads TGTGCCAGCAGCTTAGTGCGGGACACAGATACGCAGTATTTT. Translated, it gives CASSLVRDTDTQYF.

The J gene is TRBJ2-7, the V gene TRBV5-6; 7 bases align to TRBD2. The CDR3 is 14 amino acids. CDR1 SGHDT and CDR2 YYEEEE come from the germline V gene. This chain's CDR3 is CARRSGTFWFEQYF. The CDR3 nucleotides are TGTGCGCGCCGGAGCGGGACGTTTTGGTTCGAGCAGTACTTC.

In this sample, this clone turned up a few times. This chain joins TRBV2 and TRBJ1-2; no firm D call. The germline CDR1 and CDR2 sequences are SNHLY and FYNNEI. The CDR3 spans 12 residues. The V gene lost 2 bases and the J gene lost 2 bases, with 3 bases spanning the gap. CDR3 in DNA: TGTGCCAGCAGTGAAAGAAACTATGGCTACACCTTC. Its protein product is CASSERNYGYTF.

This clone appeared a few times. The CDR3 DNA follows: TGTGCCAGCAGTCCTCGACAGGGGGCAAGCAATCAGCCCCAGCATTTT. This gives the protein CASSPRQGASNQPQHF. The chain uses TRBV27 and TRBJ1-5; 10 bases are shared with TRBD1. The CDR3 extends over 16 amino acids. V lost 5 bases, J lost 1 base, and 5 bases stayed unmatched. The germline gives CDR1 MNHEY, CDR2 SMNVEV (reference sequence).

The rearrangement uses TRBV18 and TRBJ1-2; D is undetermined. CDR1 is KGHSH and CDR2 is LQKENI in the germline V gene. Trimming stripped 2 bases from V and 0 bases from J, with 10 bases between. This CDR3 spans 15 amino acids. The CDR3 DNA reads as TGTGCCAGCTCACCAGATGCCGATACTAACTATGGCTACACCTTC. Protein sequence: CASSPDADTNYGYTF.

CDR3 coding DNA: TGTGCCAGCACCATTAGAGGGAGGGCTAACTATGGCTACACCTTC. It codes for CASTIRGRANYGYTF. This chain joins TRBV6-5 and TRBJ1-2; D is undetermined. Trimming pared 7 bases from V and 0 bases from J, leaving 15 bases between. The CDR3 is made up of 15 amino acids. Germline V gene data show CDR1 as MNHEY and CDR2 as SVGAGI.

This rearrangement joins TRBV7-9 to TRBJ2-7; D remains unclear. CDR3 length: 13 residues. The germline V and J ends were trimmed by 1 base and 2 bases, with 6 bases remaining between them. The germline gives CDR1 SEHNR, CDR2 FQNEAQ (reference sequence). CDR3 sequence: CASSLGQPYEQYF. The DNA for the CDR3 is TGTGCCAGCAGCTTAGGGCAGCCCTACGAGCAGTACTTC.

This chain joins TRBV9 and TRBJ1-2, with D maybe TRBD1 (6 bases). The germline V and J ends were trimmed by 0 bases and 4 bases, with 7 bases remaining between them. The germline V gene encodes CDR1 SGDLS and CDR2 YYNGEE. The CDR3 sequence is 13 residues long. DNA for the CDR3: TGTGCCAGCAGCGTAGGACAGGCCTATGGCTACACCTTC. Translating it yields CASSVGQAYGYTF.

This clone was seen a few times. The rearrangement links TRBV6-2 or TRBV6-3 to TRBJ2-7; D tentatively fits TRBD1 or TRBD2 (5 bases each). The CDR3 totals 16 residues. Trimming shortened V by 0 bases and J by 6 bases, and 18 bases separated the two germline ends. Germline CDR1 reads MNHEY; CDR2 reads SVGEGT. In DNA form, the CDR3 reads TGTGCCAGCAGTTACTCATACGGGGCGCAGGGCGTCGAGCAGTACTTC. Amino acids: CASSYSYGAQGVEQYF.

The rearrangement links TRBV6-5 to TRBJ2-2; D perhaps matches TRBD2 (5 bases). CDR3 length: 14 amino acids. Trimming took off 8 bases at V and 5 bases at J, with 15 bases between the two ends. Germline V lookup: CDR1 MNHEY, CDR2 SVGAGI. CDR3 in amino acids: CASRRASRTGELFF. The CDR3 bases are TGTGCCAGCCGAAGGGCTAGCAGGACCGGGGAGCTGTTTTTT.

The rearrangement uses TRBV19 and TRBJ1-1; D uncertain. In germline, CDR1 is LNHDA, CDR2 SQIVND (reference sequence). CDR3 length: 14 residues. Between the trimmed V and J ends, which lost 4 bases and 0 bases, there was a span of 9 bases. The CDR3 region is CASSRYSMNTEAFF. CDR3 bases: TGTGCCAGTAGTAGATACAGTATGAACACTGAAGCTTTCTTT.

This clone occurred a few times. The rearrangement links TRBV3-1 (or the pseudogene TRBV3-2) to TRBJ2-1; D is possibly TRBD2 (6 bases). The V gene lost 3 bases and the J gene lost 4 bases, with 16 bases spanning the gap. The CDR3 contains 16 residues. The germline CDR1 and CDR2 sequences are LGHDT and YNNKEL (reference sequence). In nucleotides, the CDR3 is TGTGCCAGCAGCCACAATAGCGGTAACGCTTACAATGAGCAGTTCTTC. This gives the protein CASSHNSGNAYNEQFF.

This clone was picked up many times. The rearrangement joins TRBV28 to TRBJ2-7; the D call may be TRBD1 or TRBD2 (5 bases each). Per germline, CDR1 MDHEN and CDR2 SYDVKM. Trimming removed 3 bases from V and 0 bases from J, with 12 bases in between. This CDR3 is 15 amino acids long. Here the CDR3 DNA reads TGTGCCAGCAGTTTTGTATGGGGACGCTCCTACGAGCAGTACTTC. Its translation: CASSFVWGRSYEQYF. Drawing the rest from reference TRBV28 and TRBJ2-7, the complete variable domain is DVKVTQSSRYLVKRTGEKVFLECVQDMDHENMFWYRQDPGLGLRLIYFSYDVKMKEKGDIPEGYSVSREKKERFSLILESASTNQTSMYLCASSFVWGRSYEQYFGPGTRLTVT.

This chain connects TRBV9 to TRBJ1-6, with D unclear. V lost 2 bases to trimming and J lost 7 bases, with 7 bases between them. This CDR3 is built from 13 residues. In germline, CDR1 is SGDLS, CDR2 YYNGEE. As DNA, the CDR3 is TGTGCCAGCAGCGTCCAAGCGAATTCACCCCTCCACTTT. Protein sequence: CASSVQANSPLHF.

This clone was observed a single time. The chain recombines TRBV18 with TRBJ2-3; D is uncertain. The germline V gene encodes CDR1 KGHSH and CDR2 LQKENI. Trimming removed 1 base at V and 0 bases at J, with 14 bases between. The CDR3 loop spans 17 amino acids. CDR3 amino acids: CASSPLPVTSSTDTQYF. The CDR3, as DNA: TGTGCCAGCTCACCACTGCCCGTAACATCTAGCACAGATACGCAGTATTTT.

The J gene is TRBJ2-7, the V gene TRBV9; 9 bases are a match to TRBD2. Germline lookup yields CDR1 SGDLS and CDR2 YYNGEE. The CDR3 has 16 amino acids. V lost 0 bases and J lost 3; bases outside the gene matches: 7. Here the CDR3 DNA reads TGTGCCAGCAGCGTAGACCCACTAGCGGGTGGCTACGAGCAGTACTTC. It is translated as CASSVDPLAGGYEQYF.

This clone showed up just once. The CDR3 DNA reads TGTGCCTGGAGTGTAGGGACCCCGAACACTGAAGCTTTCTTT. Protein product: CAWSVGTPNTEAFF. The rearrangement joins TRBV30 to TRBJ1-1, with a weak D call TRBD1 (5 bases). Trimming pared 0 bases from V and 1 base from J, leaving 9 bases between. Germline CDR1 and CDR2: GTSNPN and SVGIG (reference sequence). This CDR3 has 14 amino acids.

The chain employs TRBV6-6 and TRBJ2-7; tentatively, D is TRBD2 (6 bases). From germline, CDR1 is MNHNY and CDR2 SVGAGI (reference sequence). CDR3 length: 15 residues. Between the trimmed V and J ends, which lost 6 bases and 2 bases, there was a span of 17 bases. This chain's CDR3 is CASRDLARNAYEQYF. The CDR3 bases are TGTGCCAGCAGAGACCTAGCGAGAAACGCCTACGAGCAGTACTTC.